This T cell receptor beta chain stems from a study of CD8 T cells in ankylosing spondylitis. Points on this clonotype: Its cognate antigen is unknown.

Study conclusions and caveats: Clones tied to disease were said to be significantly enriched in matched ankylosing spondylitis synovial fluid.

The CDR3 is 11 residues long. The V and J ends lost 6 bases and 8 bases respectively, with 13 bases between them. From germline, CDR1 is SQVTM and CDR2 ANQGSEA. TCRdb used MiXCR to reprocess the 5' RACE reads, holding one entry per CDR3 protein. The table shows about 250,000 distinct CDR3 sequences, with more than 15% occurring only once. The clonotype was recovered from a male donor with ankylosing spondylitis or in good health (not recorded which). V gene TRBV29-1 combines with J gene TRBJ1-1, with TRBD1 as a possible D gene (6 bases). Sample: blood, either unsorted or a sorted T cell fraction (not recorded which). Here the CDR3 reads CSVGTGLEAFF. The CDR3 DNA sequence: TGCAGCGTCGGCACAGGGTTAGAAGCTTTCTTT.